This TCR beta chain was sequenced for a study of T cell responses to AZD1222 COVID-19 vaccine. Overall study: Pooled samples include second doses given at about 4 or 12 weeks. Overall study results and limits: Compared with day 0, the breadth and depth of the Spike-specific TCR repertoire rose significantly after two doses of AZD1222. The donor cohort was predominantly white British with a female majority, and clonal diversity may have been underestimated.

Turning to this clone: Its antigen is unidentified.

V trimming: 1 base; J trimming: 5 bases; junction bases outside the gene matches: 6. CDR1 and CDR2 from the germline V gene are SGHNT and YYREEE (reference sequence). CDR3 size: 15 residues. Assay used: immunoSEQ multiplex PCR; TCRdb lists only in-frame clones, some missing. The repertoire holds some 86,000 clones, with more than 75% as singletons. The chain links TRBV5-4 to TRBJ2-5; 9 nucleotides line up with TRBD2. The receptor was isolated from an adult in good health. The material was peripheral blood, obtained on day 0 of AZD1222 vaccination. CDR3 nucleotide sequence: TGTGCCAGCAGCTTGACAGCGGGGGGCCAGGAGACCCAGTACTTC. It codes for CASSLTAGGQETQYF.